Each of the 27 T cell receptor beta chains below was sequenced from the same sample in a study of vaccination and CD4 T cells after COVID-19. MiXCR was run by TCRdb on the PCR reads, yielding one entry per CDR3 protein. The sample gives approximately 30,000 distinct CDR3 sequences, 50% to 65% of which show up once; more than 5.5% is in the top ten. Specified time point: late sampling 161 to 241 days after vaccination in three convalescent patients. Sequenced here: CD4+ T cells from blood, sampled about 7 months after SARS-CoV-2 vaccination. The receptors come from a human donor who had recovered from COVID-19.

This sequence joins TRBV20-1 and TRBJ1-1; no reliable D call. Germline loops: CDR1 DFQATT, CDR2 SNEGSKA (reference sequence). The V and J ends lost 0 bases and 0 bases respectively, with 11 bases between them. The CDR3 has 15 amino acids. The CDR3 nucleotides are TGCAGTGCTAGAGATTCGGTGGGTGTGAACACTGAAGCTTTCTTT. Translating it yields CSARDSVGVNTEAFF.

The J gene is TRBJ2-7, the V gene TRBV7-9; D remains ambiguous. CDR1 SEHNR and CDR2 FQNEAQ come from the germline V gene (reference sequence). V dropped 1 base and J dropped 3 bases, with 4 bases sitting between them. CDR3 size: 12 residues. The CDR3 bases are TGTGCCAGCAGCTTAGACTTCTACGAGCAGTACTTC. Protein sequence: CASSLDFYEQYF.

A few counts support this clonotype. The chain joins TRBV7-9 to TRBJ2-3; 7 nucleotides align to TRBD2. V lost 5 bases to trimming and J lost 1 base; unmatched junction nucleotides: 15. The V gene's germline CDR1 is SEHNR and CDR2 FQNEAQ (reference sequence). The CDR3 spans 18 residues. The CDR3 is CASSRGTSELGGTDTQYF. DNA for the CDR3: TGTGCCAGCAGCCGAGGTACTAGCGAACTTGGGGGCACAGATACGCAGTATTTT.

This clonotype occurred once. This chain joins TRBV5-4 and TRBJ2-5, with a weak D call TRBD1 (5 bases). The CDR3 extends over 15 amino acids. In germline, CDR1 is SGHNT, CDR2 YYREEE (reference sequence). The germline V and J ends were trimmed by 4 bases and 7 bases, with 20 bases remaining between them. The CDR3 DNA is TGTGCCAGCAGCCCACGTAGGGCAGGGAAGGCGACCCAGTACTTC. It is translated as CASSPRRAGKATQYF.

The chain recombines TRBV6-1 with TRBJ2-5; perhaps D is TRBD1 or TRBD2 (6 bases each). The V end lost 7 bases, the J end lost 1 base, and 16 bases lay between the germline ends. CDR3 size: 15 residues. Germline V lookup: CDR1 MNHNS, CDR2 SASEGT. This CDR3 is CASKGTGGPQETQYF. CDR3 nucleotides: TGTGCCAGCAAAGGAACCGGGGGCCCCCAAGAGACCCAGTACTTC.

J is TRBJ2-7 and V is TRBV5-1; TRBD1 aligns across 7 bases. V was clipped by 0 bases and J by 0 bases; unmatched bases: 3. This CDR3 has 15 amino acids. The V gene's germline CDR1 is SGHRS and CDR2 YFSETQ. CDR3 sequence reads: CASSLGDSLSYEQYF. The CDR3 DNA reads TGCGCCAGCAGCTTGGGGGACAGTCTCTCCTACGAGCAGTACTTC.

In this sample, this clonotype turned up a few times. This sequence joins TRBV2 and TRBJ2-5; the match to TRBD1 covers 8 bases. The germline V gene has CDR1 SNHLY and CDR2 FYNNEI. V shed 5 bases, J shed 7 bases, and the junction held 12 bases outside the gene matches. The CDR3 covers 15 residues. CDR3 nucleotides: TGTGCCAGCAGTACGAGACAGGGGCTTGGGGGGACCCAGTACTTC. It specifies CASSTRQGLGGTQYF.

V and J are TRBV20-1 and TRBJ1-1; possibly TRBD1 for D (5 bases). With 0 bases removed from V and 8 bases from J, the gap between germline ends came to 10 bases. Germline V lookup: CDR1 DFQATT, CDR2 SNEGSKA (reference sequence). The CDR3 is made up of 12 amino acids. The CDR3 nucleotides are TGCAGTGCTAGAGATCTTTGGGGGGAAGCTTTCTTT. This translates into CSARDLWGEAFF.

This clonotype occurred a few times. CDR3 coding DNA: TGTGCCACCAGCAGAGTGGGAACTAGCACAGATACGCAGTATTTT. It yields the protein CATSRVGTSTDTQYF. The gene calls are TRBV15 and TRBJ2-3; no definite D call. This CDR3 has 15 residues. Trimming removed 1 base from V and 0 bases from J, with 8 bases in between. Germline CDR1 reads LNHNV; CDR2 reads YYDKDF (reference sequence).

The chain uses TRBV20-1 and TRBJ2-7; 7 nucleotides agree with TRBD2. The CDR3 length is 12 residues. The V gene's germline CDR1 is DFQATT and CDR2 SNEGSKA (reference sequence). The V gene end was trimmed by 4 bases and the J gene end by 6 bases; junction bases not matched to a gene: 6. The CDR3 spells CSAKRGTTEQYF. The CDR3 DNA follows: TGCAGTGCTAAACGCGGGACTACCGAGCAGTACTTC.

The V gene is TRBV6-1, the J gene TRBJ2-5, with 8 positions matching TRBD2. Germline V gene lookup returns CDR1 MNHNS and CDR2 SASEGT. This CDR3 comprises 16 residues. V gave up 6 bases and J gave up 5 bases; unmatched junction bases: 14. The CDR3 protein is CASREPGGVTRETQYF. CDR3 sequence (DNA): TGTGCCAGCAGAGAACCGGGGGGGGTCACTAGGGAGACCCAGTACTTC.

The chain is built from TRBV20-1 and TRBJ2-2; 7 nucleotides line up with TRBD1. Germline CDR1 and CDR2: DFQATT and SNEGSKA (reference sequence). With V trimmed by 1 base and J by 0 bases, 5 bases remained unmatched. The length of the CDR3 is 16 residues. The CDR3 region has the DNA TGCAGTGCTAGAGTCCCCGGGACAGCGAACACCGGGGAGCTGTTTTTT. Amino acids: CSARVPGTANTGELFF.

The rearrangement links TRBV20-1 to TRBJ2-7; TRBD2 is a possible D gene (5 bases). The CDR3 spans 16 residues. Trimming shortened V by 3 bases and J by 3 bases, and 21 bases separated the two germline ends. The germline V gene has CDR1 DFQATT and CDR2 SNEGSKA (reference sequence). The CDR3 bases are TGCAGTGCTAGGGCCCCGAGGAGGCCATACTTCTACGAGCAGTACTTC. Amino acids: CSARAPRRPYFYEQYF.

This clonotype turned up a few times. The chain employs TRBV7-2 and TRBJ2-5; D not certain. In germline, CDR1 is SGHTA, CDR2 FQGNSA. CDR3 size: 11 residues. The V and J ends lost 2 bases and 5 bases respectively, with 3 bases between them. CDR3 coding DNA: TGTGCCAGCAGCTTATTCGAGACCCAGTACTTC. It specifies CASSLFETQYF.

This clonotype was counted only a few times. The CDR3 loop reads CASSSAGVSQETQYF. CDR3 DNA: TGTGCCAGCAGCTCAGCGGGGGTATCCCAAGAGACCCAGTACTTC. The rearrangement links TRBV7-2 to TRBJ2-5, with 8 positions matching TRBD2. CDR1 and CDR2 (germline): SGHTA, FQGNSA. The CDR3 covers 15 residues. V trimming: 4 bases; J trimming: 1 base; junction bases outside the gene matches: 5.

V and J are TRBV6-1 and TRBJ2-1; D call uncertain. CDR1 is MNHNS and CDR2 is SASEGT in the germline V gene. Trimming removed 6 bases at V and 7 bases at J, with 16 bases between. This CDR3 is built from 14 residues. In DNA, the CDR3 is TGTGCCAGCAGGGGCGGTAGTTCACAAAATGAGCAGTTCTTC. This codes for CASRGGSSQNEQFF.

The chain employs TRBV5-4 and TRBJ1-1; no definite D call. Trimming removed 6 bases from V and 2 bases from J, with 11 bases in between. Germline CDR1 reads SGHNT; CDR2 reads YYREEE (reference sequence). This CDR3 is 13 amino acids long. As DNA, the CDR3 is TGTGCCAGCACCGGGGAGAGAAACACTGAAGCTTTCTTT. It encodes CASTGERNTEAFF.

Only a few counts were recorded for this clonotype. The V and J genes are TRBV6-5 and TRBJ2-7, with D hard to call. With 2 bases removed from V and 7 bases from J, the gap between germline ends came to 12 bases. The germline gives CDR1 MNHEY, CDR2 SVGAGI. This CDR3 has 13 amino acids. The CDR3 sequence is CASSYRTPREQYF. The CDR3 DNA follows: TGTGCCAGCAGTTACCGGACCCCGCGGGAGCAGTACTTC.

The table lists this clonotype with a few counts. This sequence joins TRBV10-3 and TRBJ2-7; 9 nucleotides line up with TRBD1. Germline trimming cut 4 bases from V and 6 bases from J; bases unmatched to any gene: 10. CDR1 is ENHRY and CDR2 is SYGVKD in the germline V gene. CDR3 length equals 15 residues. The CDR3 DNA is TGTGCCATCAGTGGACCCGGGACAGGGCTTTTCGAGCAGTACTTC. Protein product: CAISGPGTGLFEQYF.

The chain combines TRBV6-2 or TRBV6-3 with TRBJ2-2; no clear D gene. The CDR3 runs to 18 residues. Trimming left V 6 bases short and J 0 bases short, with 20 bases between. CDR1 and CDR2 from the germline V gene are MNHEY and SVGEGT. CDR3 DNA: TGTGCCAGCAGCTCGTACAGCCTACCCAAGGCGAACACCGGGGAGCTGTTTTTT. Amino acid sequence: CASSSYSLPKANTGELFF.

The chain employs TRBV7-2 and TRBJ1-3; TRBD1 might be the D (5 bases). CDR3 length equals 15 residues. Between the trimmed V and J ends, which lost 5 bases and 2 bases, there was a span of 13 bases. Germline CDR1 SGHTA, CDR2 FQGNSA. The CDR3 here is CASSQTGGTGNTIYF. The CDR3 DNA sequence: TGTGCCAGCAGCCAAACCGGGGGTACTGGAAACACCATATATTTT.

The V gene is TRBV18, the J gene TRBJ2-3; unclear D gene. The CDR3 is 15 residues long. V lost 3 bases to trimming and J lost 2 bases, with 12 bases between them. From germline, CDR1 is KGHSH and CDR2 LQKENI. CDR3 bases: TGTGCCAGCTCACCTGGCTGGGATCTCACAGATACGCAGTATTTT. Its protein is CASSPGWDLTDTQYF.

This clonotype appeared a few times. The genes are TRBV7-2 and TRBJ1-1; D remains ambiguous. Germline-derived CDR1 and CDR2 are SGHTA and FQGNSA. V lost 0 bases to trimming and J lost 7 bases, with 6 bases between them. The length of the CDR3 is 12 residues. The CDR3 spells CASSLASGEAFF. The CDR3 DNA follows: TGTGCCAGCAGCTTAGCGTCCGGTGAAGCTTTCTTT.

This clonotype came up a few times. The chain carries TRBV20-1 and TRBJ1-2; D may be TRBD1 (5 bases). This CDR3 is built from 17 residues. CDR1 and CDR2 from the germline V gene are DFQATT and SNEGSKA (reference sequence). With 0 bases removed from V and 2 bases from J, the gap between germline ends came to 19 bases. The DNA for the CDR3 is TGCAGTGCTAGAGATCCCCGGGGTGCAGGGTTCAACTATGGCTACACCTTC. This sequence encodes CSARDPRGAGFNYGYTF.

Regarding this clonotype: An end of the junction does not agree with germline; a read error may underlie this. The chain has TRBV7-9 and TRBJ1-1; no clear D gene. The germline CDR1 and CDR2 sequences are SEHNR and FQNEAQ (reference sequence). The length of the CDR3 is 13 residues. In DNA form, the CDR3 reads TGTGCCAGCAGCTTAACGGTGAGCACTGGAGCTTTCTTT. Translation gives CASSLTVSTGAFF.

The chain carries TRBV20-1 and TRBJ2-7, with unresolved D. Trimming left V 3 bases short and J 2 bases short, with 14 bases between. In germline, CDR1 is DFQATT, CDR2 SNEGSKA (reference sequence). The CDR3 totals 14 residues. The CDR3 bases are TGCAGTGCTAGCCCCGGAAGTTCCCCCTACGAGCAGTACTTC. Amino acids: CSASPGSSPYEQYF.

This clonotype was found a few times. This chain links TRBV7-8 with TRBJ2-7; 7 bases align to TRBD1. The CDR3 consists of 17 residues. Per germline, CDR1 SGHVS and CDR2 FQNEAQ. V lost 4 bases, J lost 0 bases, and 12 bases stayed unmatched. The CDR3 DNA reads as TGTGCCAGCAGCTCTAGAGGGGGCCAGCCCTCCTCCTACGAGCAGTACTTC. It translates to CASSSRGGQPSSYEQYF.